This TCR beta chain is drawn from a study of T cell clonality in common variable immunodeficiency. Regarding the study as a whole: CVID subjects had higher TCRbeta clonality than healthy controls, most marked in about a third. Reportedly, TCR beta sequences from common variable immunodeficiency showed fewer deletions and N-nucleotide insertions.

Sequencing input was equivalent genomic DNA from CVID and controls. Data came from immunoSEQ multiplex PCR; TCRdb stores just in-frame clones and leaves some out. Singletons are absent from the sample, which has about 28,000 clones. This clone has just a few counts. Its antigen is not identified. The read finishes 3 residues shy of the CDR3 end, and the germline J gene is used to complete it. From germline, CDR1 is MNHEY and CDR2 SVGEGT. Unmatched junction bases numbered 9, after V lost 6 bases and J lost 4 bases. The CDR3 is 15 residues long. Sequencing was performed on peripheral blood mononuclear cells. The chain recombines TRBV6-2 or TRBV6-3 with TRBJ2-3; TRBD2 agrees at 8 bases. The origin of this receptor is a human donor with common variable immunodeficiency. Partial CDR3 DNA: TGTGCCAGCAGATATACCCGGGGGGGAGCAGATACG. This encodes CASRYTRGGADT. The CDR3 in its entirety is CASRYTRGGADTQYF.